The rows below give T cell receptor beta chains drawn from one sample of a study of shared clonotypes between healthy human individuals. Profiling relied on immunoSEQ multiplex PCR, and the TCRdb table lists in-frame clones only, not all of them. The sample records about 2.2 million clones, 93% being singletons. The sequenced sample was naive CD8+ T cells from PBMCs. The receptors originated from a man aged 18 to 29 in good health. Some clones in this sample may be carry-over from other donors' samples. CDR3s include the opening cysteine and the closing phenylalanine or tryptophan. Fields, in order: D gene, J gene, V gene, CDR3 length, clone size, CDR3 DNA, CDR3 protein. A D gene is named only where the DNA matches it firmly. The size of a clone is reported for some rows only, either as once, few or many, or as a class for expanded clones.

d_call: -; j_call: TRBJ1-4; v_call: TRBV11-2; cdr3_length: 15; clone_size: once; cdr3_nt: TGTGCCAGCAGCTTAGTGGCAGGGACTACGGAAAAACTGTTTTTT; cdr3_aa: CASSLVAGTTEKLFF
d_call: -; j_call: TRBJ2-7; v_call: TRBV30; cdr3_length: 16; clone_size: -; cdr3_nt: TGTGCCTGGAGTCCTTTCACCCCCGGGACACACTACGAGCAGTACTTC; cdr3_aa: CAWSPFTPGTHYEQYF
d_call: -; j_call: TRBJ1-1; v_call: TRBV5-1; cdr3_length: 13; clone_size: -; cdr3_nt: TGCGCCAGCAGTTTCGGCATGAACACTGAAGCTTTCTTT; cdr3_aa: CASSFGMNTEAFF
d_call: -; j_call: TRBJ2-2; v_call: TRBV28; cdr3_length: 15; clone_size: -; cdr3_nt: TGTGCCAGCAGCCTCGGTGGGCGGTACACCGGGGAGCTGTTTTTT; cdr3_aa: CASSLGGRYTGELFF
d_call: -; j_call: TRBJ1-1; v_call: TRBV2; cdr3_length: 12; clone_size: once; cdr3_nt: TGTGCCACTCCCGGGGGGAACACTGAAGCTTTCTTT; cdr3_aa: CATPGGNTEAFF
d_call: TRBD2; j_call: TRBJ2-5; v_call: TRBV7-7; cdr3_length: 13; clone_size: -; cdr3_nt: TGTGCCAGCAGCTTAGGGACTAGGGAGACCCAGTACTTC; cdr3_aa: CASSLGTRETQYF
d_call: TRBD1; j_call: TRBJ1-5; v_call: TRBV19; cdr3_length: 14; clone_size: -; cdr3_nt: TGTGCCACAAAACAAGACAGGGAGAATCAGCCCCAGCATTTT; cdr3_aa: CATKQDRENQPQHF
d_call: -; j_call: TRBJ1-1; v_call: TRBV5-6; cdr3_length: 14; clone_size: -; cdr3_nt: TGTGCCAGCAGCTTGGCGAGTCGGGGGACTGAAGCTTTCTTT; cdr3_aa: CASSLASRGTEAFF
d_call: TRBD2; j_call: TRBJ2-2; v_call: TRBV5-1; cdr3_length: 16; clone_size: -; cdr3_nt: TGCGCCAGCAGCACGGGACTAGCGGAGAACACCGGGGAGCTGTTTTTT; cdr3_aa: CASSTGLAENTGELFF
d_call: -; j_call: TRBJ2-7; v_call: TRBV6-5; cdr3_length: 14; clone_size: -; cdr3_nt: TGTGCCAGCAGTTACTCGGGGGGAGACTACGAGCAGTACTTC; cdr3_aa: CASSYSGGDYEQYF
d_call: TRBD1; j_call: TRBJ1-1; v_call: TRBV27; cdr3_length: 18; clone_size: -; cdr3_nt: TGTGCCAGCAGTTCATTCTCCCCGGGACAGGGGAAGGTCGCTGAAGCTTTCTTT; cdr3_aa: CASSSFSPGQGKVAEAFF
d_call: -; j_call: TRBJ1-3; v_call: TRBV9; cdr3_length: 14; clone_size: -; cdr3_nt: TGTGCCAGCAGCGTAGCAGGGACTGGAAACACCATATATTTT; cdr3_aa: CASSVAGTGNTIYF
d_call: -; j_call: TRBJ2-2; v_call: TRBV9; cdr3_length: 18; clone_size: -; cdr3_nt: TGTGCCAGCGGGGGTTGGGGCGGGACCCACCCGAACACCGGGGAGCTGTTTTTT; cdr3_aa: CASGGWGGTHPNTGELFF
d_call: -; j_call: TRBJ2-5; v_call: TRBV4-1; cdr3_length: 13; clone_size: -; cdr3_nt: TGCGCCAGCAGCCAGGGACCCCAAGAGACCCAGTACTTC; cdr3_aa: CASSQGPQETQYF
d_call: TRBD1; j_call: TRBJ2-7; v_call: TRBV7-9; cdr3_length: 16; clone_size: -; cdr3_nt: TGTGCCAGCAGCTTAGAACCCGGGACAGGGCTCCACGAGCAGTACTTC; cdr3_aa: CASSLEPGTGLHEQYF
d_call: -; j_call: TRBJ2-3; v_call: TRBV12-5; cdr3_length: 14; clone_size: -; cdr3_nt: TGTGCTAGTGGTCCGGAACTACCCACAGATACGCAGTATTTT; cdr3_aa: CASGPELPTDTQYF
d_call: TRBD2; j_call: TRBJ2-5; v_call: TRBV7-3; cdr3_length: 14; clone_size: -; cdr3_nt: TGTGCCAGCAGCCCGGGAGGTTGGCAAGAGACCCAGTACTTC; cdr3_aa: CASSPGGWQETQYF
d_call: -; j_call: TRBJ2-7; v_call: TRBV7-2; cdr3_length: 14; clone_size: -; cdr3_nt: TGTGCCAGCAGCTTAGCGGGAGCCCGGTACGAGCAGTACTTC; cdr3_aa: CASSLAGARYEQYF
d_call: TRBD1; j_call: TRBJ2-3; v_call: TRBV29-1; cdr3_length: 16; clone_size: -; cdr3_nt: TGCAGCGTTGAAGGCGAGCTGACAGGGGGCGCGGATACGCAGTATTTT; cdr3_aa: CSVEGELTGGADTQYF
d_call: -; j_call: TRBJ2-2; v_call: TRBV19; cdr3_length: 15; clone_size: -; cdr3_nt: TGTGCCAGTAGTATCATGGGGGTCGGCACCGGGGAGCTGTTTTTT; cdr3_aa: CASSIMGVGTGELFF
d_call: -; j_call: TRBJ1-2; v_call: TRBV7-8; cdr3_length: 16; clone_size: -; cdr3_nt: TGTGCCAGCAGCTTACAGGCGTACGCGGCTAACTATGGCTACACCTTC; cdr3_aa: CASSLQAYAANYGYTF
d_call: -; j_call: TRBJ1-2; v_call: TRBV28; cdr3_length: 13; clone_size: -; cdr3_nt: TGTGCCAGCAGTTTGGGTGAGGATTCTGGCTACACCTTC; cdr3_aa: CASSLGEDSGYTF
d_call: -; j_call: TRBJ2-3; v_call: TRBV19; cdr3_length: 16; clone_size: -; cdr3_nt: TGTGCCAGTAGTATAGCCTCAGTTCCTAGCACAGATACGCAGTATTTT; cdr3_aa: CASSIASVPSTDTQYF
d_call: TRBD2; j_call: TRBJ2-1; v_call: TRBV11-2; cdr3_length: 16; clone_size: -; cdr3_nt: TGTGCCAGCAGCCTCCAACTAGCGGGAGGTTTCTATGAGCAGTTCTTC; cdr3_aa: CASSLQLAGGFYEQFF
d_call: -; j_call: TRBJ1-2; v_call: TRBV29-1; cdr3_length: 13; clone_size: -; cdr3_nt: TGCAGCGTTGAAGTCGACAACATCTATGGCTACACCTTC; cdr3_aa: CSVEVDNIYGYTF
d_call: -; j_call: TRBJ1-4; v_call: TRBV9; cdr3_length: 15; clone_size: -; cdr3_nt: TGTGCCAGCAGCGTAGGCAGATTGGGGGAGGAAAAACTGTTTTTT; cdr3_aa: CASSVGRLGEEKLFF
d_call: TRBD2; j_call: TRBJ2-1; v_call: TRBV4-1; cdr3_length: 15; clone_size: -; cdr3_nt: TGCGCCAGCAGTCTAGCGGGAGCAAAGTACAATGAGCAGTTCTTC; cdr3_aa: CASSLAGAKYNEQFF
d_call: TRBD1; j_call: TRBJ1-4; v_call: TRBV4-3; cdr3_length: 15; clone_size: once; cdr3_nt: TGCGCCAGCAGTCCGGACAGGGGAACTAATGAAAAACTGTTTTTT; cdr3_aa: CASSPDRGTNEKLFF
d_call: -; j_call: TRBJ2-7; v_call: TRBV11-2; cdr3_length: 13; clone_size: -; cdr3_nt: TGTGCCAGCAGCCCCCAAAAGCTCGGGGTGCAGTACTTC; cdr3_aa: CASSPQKLGVQYF
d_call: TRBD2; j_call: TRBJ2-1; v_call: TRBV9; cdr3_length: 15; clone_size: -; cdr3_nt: TGTGCCAGCAGCGTAGGCGGGAGCGGCTACAATGAGCAGTTCTTC; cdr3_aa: CASSVGGSGYNEQFF
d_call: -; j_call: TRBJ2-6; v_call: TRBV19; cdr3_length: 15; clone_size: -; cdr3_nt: TGTGCCAGTAGGGATCGAGGTTCCGGGGCCAACGTCCTGACTTTC; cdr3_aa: CASRDRGSGANVLTF
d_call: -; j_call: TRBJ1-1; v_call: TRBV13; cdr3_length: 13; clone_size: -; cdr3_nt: TGTGCCAGCAGCTTAGGATGGAACACTGAAGCTTTCTTT; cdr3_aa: CASSLGWNTEAFF
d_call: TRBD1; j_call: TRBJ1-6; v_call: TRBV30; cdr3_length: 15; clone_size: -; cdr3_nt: TGTGCCTGGAGTGCCCGGGACAGCAAGATGTCACCCCTCCACTTT; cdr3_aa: CAWSARDSKMSPLHF
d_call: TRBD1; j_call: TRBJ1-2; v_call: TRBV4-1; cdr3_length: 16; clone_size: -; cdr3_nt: TGCGCCAGCAGCCAAGAAGTTGCGGGACAGCTCTTTGGCTACACCTTC; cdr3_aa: CASSQEVAGQLFGYTF
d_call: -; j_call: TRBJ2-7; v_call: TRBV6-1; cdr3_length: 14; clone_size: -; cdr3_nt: TGTGCCAGCAGTGTGTTCGGAGGTCGCTACGAGCAGTACTTC; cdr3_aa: CASSVFGGRYEQYF
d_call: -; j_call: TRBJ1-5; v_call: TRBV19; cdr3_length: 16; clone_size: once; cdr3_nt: TGTGCCAGTAGCCTTCGTCAGTTGGATAGCAATCAGCCCCAGCATTTT; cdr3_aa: CASSLRQLDSNQPQHF
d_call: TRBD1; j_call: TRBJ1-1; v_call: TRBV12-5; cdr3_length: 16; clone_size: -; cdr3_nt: TGTGCTAGTGGTTTTTGGACAGGGGGTGAGGGCACTGAAGCTTTCTTT; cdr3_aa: CASGFWTGGEGTEAFF
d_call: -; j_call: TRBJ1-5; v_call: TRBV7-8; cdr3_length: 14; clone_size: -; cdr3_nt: TGTGCCAGCAGCTTCTGGGGGCTAAATCAGCCCCAGCATTTT; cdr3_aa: CASSFWGLNQPQHF
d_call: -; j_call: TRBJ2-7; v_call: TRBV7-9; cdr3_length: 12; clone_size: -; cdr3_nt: TGTGCCAGCAGTACGGCCTCCTACGAGCAGTACTTC; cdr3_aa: CASSTASYEQYF
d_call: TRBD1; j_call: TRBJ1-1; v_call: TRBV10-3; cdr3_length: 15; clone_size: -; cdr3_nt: TGTGCCATCAGCGGGACAGGGAGGGCGAACACTGAAGCTTTCTTT; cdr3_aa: CAISGTGRANTEAFF
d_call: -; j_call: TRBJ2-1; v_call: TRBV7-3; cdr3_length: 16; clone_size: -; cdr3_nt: TGTGCCAGCAGCTACCCCTCACAGGGAGGCGGAGGTGAGCAGTTCTTC; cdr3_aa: CASSYPSQGGGGEQFF
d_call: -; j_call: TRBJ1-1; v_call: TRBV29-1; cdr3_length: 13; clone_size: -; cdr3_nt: TGCAGCGTCCTGGGGGGACAATTCCTTGAAGCTTTCTTT; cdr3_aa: CSVLGGQFLEAFF
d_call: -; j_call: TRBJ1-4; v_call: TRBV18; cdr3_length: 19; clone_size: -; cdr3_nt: TGTGCCAGCTCACTCTCAAGTCCTTGGGACATCTTGATTAATGAAAAACTGTTTTTT; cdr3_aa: CASSLSSPWDILINEKLFF
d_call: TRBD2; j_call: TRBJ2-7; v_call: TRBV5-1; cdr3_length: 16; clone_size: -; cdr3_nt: TGCGCCAGCAGCTCCCCAAGGACTAGCGGGACCTACGAGCAGTACTTC; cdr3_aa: CASSSPRTSGTYEQYF
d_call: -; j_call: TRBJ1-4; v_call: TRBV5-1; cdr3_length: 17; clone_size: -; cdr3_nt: TGCGCCAGCAGCTTGGTCGCAAGGGACCCAACTAATGAAAAACTGTTTTTT; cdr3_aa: CASSLVARDPTNEKLFF
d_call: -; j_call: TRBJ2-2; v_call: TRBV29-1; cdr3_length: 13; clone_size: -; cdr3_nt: TGCAGCGTTGTTGGGGGATCCACCGGGGAGCTGTTTTTT; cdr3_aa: CSVVGGSTGELFF
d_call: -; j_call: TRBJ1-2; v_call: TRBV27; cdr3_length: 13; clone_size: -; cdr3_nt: TGTGCCAGCAGTTTTGGTCTAAACTATGGCTACACCTTC; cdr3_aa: CASSFGLNYGYTF
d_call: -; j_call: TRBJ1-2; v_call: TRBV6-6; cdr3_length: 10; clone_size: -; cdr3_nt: TGTGCCTGTGGGGTCTATGGCTACACCTTC; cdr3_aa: CACGVYGYTF